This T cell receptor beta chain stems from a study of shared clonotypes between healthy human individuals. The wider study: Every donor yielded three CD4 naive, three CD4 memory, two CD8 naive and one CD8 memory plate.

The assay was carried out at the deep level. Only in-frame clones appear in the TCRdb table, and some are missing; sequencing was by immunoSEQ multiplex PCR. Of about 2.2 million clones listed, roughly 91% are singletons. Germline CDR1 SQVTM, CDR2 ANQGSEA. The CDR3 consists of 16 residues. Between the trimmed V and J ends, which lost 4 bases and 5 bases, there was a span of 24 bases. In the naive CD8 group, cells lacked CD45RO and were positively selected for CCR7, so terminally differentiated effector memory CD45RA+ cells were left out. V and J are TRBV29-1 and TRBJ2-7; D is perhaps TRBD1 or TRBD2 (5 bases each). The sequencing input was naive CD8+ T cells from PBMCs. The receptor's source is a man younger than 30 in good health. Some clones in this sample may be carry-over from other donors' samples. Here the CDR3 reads CSVVREGSLPRDEQYF. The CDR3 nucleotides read TGCAGCGTTGTTAGAGAGGGGAGCCTGCCGCGGGACGAGCAGTACTTC.